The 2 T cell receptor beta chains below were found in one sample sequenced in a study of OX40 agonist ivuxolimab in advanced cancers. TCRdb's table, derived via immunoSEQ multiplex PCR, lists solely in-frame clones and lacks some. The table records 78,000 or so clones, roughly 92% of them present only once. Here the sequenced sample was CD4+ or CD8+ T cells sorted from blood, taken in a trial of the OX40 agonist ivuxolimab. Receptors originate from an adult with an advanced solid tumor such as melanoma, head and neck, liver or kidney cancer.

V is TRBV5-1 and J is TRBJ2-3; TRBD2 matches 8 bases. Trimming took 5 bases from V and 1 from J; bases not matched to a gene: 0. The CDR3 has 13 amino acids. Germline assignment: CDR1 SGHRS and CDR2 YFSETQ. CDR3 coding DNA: TGCGCCAGCAGGGGACTAGGCACAGATACGCAGTATTTT. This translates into CASRGLGTDTQYF.

The CDR3 region is CASSPGDFSTDTQYF. The CDR3 region has the DNA TGCGCCAGCAGCCCCGGTGATTTTAGCACAGATACGCAGTATTTT. The genes are TRBV5-1 and TRBJ2-3, with D unclear. The CDR3 spans 15 residues. V gave up 4 bases and J gave up 0 bases, with 12 bases separating them. Germline V gene data show CDR1 as SGHRS and CDR2 as YFSETQ.